This TCR beta chain was identified during a study of tumor and adjacent non-tumor tissue in lung cancer. Study summary: The patients, around 11 men and roughly 5 women, were roughly 30 to 76 with stage I to III disease.

Regarding this clonotype: As yet, its antigen is unknown. The junction departs from the called germline gene at one end, perhaps through a read error.

Three rounds of nested PCR, following a modified ARM-PCR protocol, produced the TCRbeta library. TCRdb passed the multiplex PCR reads through MiXCR, listing each CDR3 protein once. Seen here are approximately 77,000 distinct CDR3 sequences, approximately 81% observed once, and the top ten hold about 51%. Germline V gene data show CDR1 as MNHNS and CDR2 as SASEGT. There are 16 residues in the CDR3. This sample's RNA came from whole unsorted tissue. The normal lung tissue was taken more than 3 cm from the tumor edge. Study-level findings and limits: In normal lung, the top 100 clones were significantly more dominant than in tumor. Compared with tumor, normal lung showed significantly lower TCR diversity.

The sequenced sample consisted of distant non-tumor lung tissue. The chain links TRBV6-1 to TRBJ2-1, with 14 bases lining up with TRBD2. The sequence came from a man aged 55 to 69 with non-small cell lung cancer. The CDR3 loop reads CASRRGLAGVTGERFF. The CDR3 DNA reads TGTGCCAGCAGGCGGGGACTAGCGGGAGTCACGGGTGAGCGGTTCTTC.